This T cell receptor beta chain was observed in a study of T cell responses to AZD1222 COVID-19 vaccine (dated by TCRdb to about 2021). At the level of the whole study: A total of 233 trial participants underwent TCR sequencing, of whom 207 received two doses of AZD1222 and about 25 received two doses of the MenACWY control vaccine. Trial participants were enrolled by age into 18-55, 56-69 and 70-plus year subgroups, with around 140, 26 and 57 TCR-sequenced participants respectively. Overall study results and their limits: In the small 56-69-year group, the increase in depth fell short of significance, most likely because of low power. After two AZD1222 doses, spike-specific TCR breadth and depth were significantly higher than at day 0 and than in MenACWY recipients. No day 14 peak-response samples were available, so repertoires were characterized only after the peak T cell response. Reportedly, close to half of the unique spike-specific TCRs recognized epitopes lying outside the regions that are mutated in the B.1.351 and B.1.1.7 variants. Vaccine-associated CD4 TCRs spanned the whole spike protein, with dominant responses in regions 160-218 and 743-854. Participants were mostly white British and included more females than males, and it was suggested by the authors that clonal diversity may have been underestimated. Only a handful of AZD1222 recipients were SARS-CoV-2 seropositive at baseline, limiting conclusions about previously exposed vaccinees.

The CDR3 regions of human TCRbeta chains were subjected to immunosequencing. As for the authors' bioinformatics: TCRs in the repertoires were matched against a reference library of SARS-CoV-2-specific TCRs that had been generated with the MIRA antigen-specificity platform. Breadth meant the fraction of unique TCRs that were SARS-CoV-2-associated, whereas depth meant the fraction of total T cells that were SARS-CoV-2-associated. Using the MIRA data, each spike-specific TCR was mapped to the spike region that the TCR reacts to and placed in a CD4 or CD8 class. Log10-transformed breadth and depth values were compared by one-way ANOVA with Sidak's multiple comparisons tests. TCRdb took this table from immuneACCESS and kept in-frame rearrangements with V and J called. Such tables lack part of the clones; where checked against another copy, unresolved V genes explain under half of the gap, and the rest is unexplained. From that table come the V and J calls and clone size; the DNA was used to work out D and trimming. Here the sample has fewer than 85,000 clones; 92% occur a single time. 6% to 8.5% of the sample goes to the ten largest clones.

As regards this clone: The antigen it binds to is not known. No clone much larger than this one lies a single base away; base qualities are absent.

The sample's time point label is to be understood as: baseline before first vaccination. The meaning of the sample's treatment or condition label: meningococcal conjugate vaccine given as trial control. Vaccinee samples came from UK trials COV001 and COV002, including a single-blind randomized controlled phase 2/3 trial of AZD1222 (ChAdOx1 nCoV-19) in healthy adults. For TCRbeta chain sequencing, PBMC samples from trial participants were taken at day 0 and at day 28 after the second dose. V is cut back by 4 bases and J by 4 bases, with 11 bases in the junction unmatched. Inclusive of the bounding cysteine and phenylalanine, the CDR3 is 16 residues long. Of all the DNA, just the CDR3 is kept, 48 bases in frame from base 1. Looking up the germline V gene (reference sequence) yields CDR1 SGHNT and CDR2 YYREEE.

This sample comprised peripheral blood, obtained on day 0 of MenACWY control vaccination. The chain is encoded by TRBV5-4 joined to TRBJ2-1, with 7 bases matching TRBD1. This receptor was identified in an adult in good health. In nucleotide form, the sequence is TGTGCCAGCAGCCCGGAAACAGGGGTAGCTTACAATGAGCAGTTCTTC. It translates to CASSPETGVAYNEQFF.